This T cell receptor beta chain emerged from a study of T cells in Graves' hyperthyroidism and ophthalmopathy (dated by TCRdb to the late 2010s). Looking at the study overall: Peripheral blood was collected at initial diagnosis, before any treatment. After blood sampling, hyperthyroidism patients were treated with methimazole at a starting dose of 30 mg daily, and ophthalmopathy patients were treated with high-dose intravenous methylprednisolone. In more than five Graves' hyperthyroidism patients, the study also compared T-cell repertoires from thyroid tissue with T-cell repertoires from blood. Prospective prediction of ophthalmopathy was tested in an independent validation cohort of 18 to 20 hyperthyroidism patients and around 16 patients who later progressed to ophthalmopathy. The paper reports TCR Vbeta CDR3 sequencing of some 140 peripheral blood samples: approximately 41 ophthalmopathy, around 80 hyperthyroidism and 17 progressor patients. The 75 to 100 discovery patients were randomly split 7:3 into training and test sets. TCR V-J signatures able to tell the groups apart were searched for in a discovery cohort of 95 or so patients, of whom approximately 40 had Graves' ophthalmopathy and around 57 had stable Graves' hyperthyroidism.

This clonotype was counted ten times or more. The antigen it binds to is not known. One base away there is no much larger clone; base qualities are not given. As encoded in the germline V gene, CDR1 is MNHEY while CDR2 is SVGAGI. The CDR3 runs 17 amino acids, cysteine and phenylalanine included. The DNA shown is the 51-base CDR3, in frame from base 1. The germline ends are 20 bases apart after V is trimmed by 2 bases and J by 4 bases. On the study overall, not on this receptor specifically: Sample size was not statistically predetermined, and investigators were not blinded to group allocation. In validation, the model predicted progression to ophthalmopathy a median of about 6 months before onset, with about 64% sensitivity and roughly 72% specificity. Most expanded thyroid clonotypes (frequency above 0.001) were also found in blood, which suggests that blood repertoires may mirror thyroid immune responses. A 13 V-J signature model separated ophthalmopathy from stable hyperthyroidism, with around 88% sensitivity and around 84% specificity in cross-validation and 80%/75% in testing.

A patient counted as having stable Graves' hyperthyroidism if no progression to ophthalmopathy occurred over 18 months of follow-up. Hyperthyroidism patients were newly diagnosed, had a disease duration of under 2 months, and were aged 18 to 65 years. Any patient with an uncontrolled infection, another autoimmune disease, pregnancy or lactation was excluded. Diagnoses were established on the basis of clinical symptoms, serum thyroxine and TRAb, thyroid ultrasound, and orbital computed tomography. PBMCs were isolated from more than 8 ml of fresh peripheral blood by Ficoll-Paque density gradient centrifugation. Total RNA was extracted using Trizol reagent, and RNA quality was assessed on an Agilent 2100 Bioanalyzer. TCR beta CDR3 regions were amplified from RNA transcripts. The TCR CDR3 was subjected to a first round of RT-PCR using the HTBI primer set and the Qiagen OneStep RT-PCR kit. Libraries were constructed in a second round of multiplex PCR, after which size selection and purification were carried out. The libraries were sequenced on an Illumina HiSeq2000 using paired-end 100 bp reads. As for the authors' bioinformatics: Raw data were processed with SOAPnuke, discarding reads with adapters, uncalled bases, mean Phred below 15, or no exact constant-primer or identifier match. High-quality paired reads were merged with COPE v1.2.5, and unique nucleotide sequences were defined as clonotypes. Clonotypes were aligned to IMGT TRBV, TRBD and TRBJ reference segments using MiTCR v1.1. The analysis was restricted to V-J combinations with a frequency above 0.0001, which together covered 99% to 99.2% of the repertoires. The TCS score was defined as the ratio of F50 (clonal expansion) to E x V (chaos), calculated using BLOSUM62-based TCRdist between CDR3 peptides within each V-J. Welch's t-statistics and random forest reduced several hundred V-J features to roughly 13, which were used in a naive Bayes classifier (R e1071). TCRdb's own reprocessing of the public reads used fastp at Q25 and MiXCR and kept productive beta chains. Each CDR3 protein appears once, grouped with its most common genes and DNA. These V and J calls derive from TCRdb rather than the authors' analysis. For this sample the table gives about 550,000 distinct CDR3 sequences, of which less than 25% were detected only once. The top ten clonotypes cover more than 25% of the sample.

This receptor was obtained from a man aged 18-30 years with Graves' hyperthyroidism. Recombination connected TRBV6-5 to TRBJ1-2; the D gene identity is not certain. The specimen sequenced was blood. Read as DNA, the sequence is TGTGCCAGCAGTTACCTCCCCCTGGCAGCTGAATTCTATGGCTACACCTTC. Its translation is CASSYLPLAAEFYGYTF.